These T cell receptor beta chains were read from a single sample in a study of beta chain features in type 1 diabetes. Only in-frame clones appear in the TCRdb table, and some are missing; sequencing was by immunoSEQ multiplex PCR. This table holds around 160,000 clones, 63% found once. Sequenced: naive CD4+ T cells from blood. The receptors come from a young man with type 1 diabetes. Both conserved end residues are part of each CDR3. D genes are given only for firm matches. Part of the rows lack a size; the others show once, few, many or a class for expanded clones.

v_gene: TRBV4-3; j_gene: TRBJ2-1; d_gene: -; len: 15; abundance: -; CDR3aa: CASSQDAGLQSEQFF; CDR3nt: TGCGCCAGCAGCCAAGATGCGGGATTACAATCGGAGCAGTTCTTC
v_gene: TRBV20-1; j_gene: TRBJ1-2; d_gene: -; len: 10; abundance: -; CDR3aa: CSAGVYGYTF; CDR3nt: TGCAGTGCGGGAGTCTATGGCTACACCTTC
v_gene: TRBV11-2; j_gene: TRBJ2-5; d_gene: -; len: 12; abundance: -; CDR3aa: CASSLVQETQYF; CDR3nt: TGTGCCAGCAGCTTAGTACAAGAGACCCAGTACTTC
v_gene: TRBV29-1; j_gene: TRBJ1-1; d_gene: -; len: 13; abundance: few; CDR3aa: CSVQELLGTEAFF; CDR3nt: TGCAGCGTACAGGAGCTTTTGGGCACTGAAGCTTTCTTT
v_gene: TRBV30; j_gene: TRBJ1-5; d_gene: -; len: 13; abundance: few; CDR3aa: CAWNAVTGQPQHF; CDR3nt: TGTGCCTGGAACGCTGTAACGGGGCAGCCCCAGCATTTT
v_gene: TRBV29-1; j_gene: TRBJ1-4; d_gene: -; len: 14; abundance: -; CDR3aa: CSVRTGSLNEKLFF; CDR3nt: TGCAGCGTACGAACAGGCTCTTTGAACGAAAAACTGTTTTTT
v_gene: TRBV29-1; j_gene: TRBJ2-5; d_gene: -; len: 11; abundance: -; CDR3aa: CSTGLQETQYF; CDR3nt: TGCAGCACCGGTCTTCAAGAGACCCAGTACTTC
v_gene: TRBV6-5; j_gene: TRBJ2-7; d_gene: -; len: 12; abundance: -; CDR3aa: CASSQTGHEQYF; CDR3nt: TGTGCCAGCAGTCAAACAGGGCACGAGCAGTACTTC
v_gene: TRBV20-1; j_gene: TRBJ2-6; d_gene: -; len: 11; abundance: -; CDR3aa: CSATGANVLTF; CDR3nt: TGCAGTGCTACCGGGGCCAACGTCCTGACTTTC
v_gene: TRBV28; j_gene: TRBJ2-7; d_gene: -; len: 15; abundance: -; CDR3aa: CASSYSGTDANEQYF; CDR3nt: TGTGCCAGCAGCTACTCAGGGACGGACGCCAACGAGCAGTACTTC
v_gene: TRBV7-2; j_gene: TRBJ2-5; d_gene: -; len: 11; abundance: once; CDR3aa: CASSSSETQYF; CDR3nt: TGTGCCAGCAGCTCGTCGGAGACCCAGTACTTC
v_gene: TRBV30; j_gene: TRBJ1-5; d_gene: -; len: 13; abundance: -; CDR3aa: CAWSTLPGQPQHF; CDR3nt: TGTGCCTGGAGTACGCTCCCGGGTCAGCCCCAGCATTTT
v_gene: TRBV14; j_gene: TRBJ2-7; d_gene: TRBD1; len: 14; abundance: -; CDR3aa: CASSQEYQGVRQYF; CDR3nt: TGTGCCAGCAGCCAAGAATATCAGGGGGTACGGCAGTACTTC
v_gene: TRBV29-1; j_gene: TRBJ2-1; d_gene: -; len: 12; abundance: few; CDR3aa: CSVGQESNEQFF; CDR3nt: TGCAGCGTTGGCCAGGAAAGCAATGAGCAGTTCTTC
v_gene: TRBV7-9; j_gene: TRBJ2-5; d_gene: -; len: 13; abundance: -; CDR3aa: CASNQKGGETQYF; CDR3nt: TGTGCCAGCAACCAAAAAGGGGGAGAGACCCAGTACTTC
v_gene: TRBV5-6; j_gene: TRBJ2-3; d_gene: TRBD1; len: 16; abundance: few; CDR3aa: CASSGTGEGSTDTQYF; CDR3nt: TGTGCCAGCAGCGGAACAGGGGAAGGAAGCACAGATACGCAGTATTTT
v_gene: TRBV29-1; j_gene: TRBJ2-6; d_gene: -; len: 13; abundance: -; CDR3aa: CSVGIPGANVLTF; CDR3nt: TGCAGCGTTGGAATCCCTGGGGCCAACGTCCTGACTTTC
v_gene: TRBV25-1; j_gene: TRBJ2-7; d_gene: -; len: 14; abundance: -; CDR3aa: CASSDAVTPYEQYF; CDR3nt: TGTGCCAGCAGTGACGCAGTAACTCCCTACGAGCAGTACTTC
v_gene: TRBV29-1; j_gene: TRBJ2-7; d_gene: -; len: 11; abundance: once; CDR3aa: CSVRQTYEQYF; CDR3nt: TGCAGCGTTCGACAGACCTACGAGCAGTACTTC
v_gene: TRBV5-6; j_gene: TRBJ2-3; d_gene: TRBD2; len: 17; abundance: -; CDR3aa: CASSLAVLAGLTDTQYF; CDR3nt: TGTGCCAGCAGCTTGGCCGTGCTAGCGGGGCTCACAGATACGCAGTATTTT
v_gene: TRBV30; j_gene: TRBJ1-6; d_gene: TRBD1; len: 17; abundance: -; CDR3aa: CAWSLGTGGPVNSPLHF; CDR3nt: TGTGCCTGGAGTCTAGGGACAGGGGGCCCGGTTAATTCACCCCTCCACTTT
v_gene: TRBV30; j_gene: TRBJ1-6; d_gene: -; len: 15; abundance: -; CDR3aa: CAWSVRGSGNSPLHF; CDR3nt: TGTGCCTGGAGTGTAAGGGGGTCGGGAAATTCACCCCTCCACTTT
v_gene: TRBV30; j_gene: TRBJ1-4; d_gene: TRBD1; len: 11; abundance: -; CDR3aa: CAWSTGGQKLF; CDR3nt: TGTGCCTGGAGTACGGGGGGACAGAAGCTTTTT
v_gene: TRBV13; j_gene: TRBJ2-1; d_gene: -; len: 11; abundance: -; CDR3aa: CASSREAEQFF; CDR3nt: TGTGCCAGCAGTAGGGAGGCTGAGCAGTTCTTC
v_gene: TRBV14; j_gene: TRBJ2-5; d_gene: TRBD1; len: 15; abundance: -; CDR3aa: CASGLGQGFFETQYF; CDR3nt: TGTGCCAGCGGCCTGGGACAGGGGTTCTTTGAGACCCAGTACTTC
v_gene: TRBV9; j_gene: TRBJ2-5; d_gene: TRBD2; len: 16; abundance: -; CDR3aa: CASSVAAGGTQETQYF; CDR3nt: TGTGCCAGCAGCGTAGCAGCGGGGGGAACCCAAGAGACCCAGTACTTC
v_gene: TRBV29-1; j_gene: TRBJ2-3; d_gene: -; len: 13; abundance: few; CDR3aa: CSVAEVVTDTQYF; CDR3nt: TGCAGCGTGGCGGAAGTGGTGACAGATACGCAGTATTTT
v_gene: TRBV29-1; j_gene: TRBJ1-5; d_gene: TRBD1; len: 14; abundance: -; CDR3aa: CSVIPGGGDQPQHF; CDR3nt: TGCAGCGTGATTCCCGGAGGGGGCGATCAGCCCCAGCATTTT
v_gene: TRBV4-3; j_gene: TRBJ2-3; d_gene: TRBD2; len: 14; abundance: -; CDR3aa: CASSPGGARDTQYF; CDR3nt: TGCGCCAGCAGCCCCGGGGGGGCGAGAGATACGCAGTATTTT
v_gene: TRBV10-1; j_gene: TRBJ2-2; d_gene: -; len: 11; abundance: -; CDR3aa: CASRNTGELFF; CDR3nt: TGCGCCAGCAGGAACACCGGGGAGCTGTTTTTT
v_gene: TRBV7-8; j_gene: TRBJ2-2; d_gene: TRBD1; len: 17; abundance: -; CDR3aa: CASSPRDRGITTGELFF; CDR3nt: TGTGCCAGCAGCCCCCGGGACAGGGGCATTACCACCGGGGAGCTGTTTTTT
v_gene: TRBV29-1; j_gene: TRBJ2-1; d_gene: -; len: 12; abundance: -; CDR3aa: CSVERTYNEQFF; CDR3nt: TGCAGCGTTGAACGGACCTACAATGAGCAGTTCTTC
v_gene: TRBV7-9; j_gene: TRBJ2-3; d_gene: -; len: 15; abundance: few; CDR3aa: CASSPTGTKTDTQYF; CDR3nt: TGTGCCAGCAGCCCAACCGGGACCAAAACAGATACGCAGTATTTT
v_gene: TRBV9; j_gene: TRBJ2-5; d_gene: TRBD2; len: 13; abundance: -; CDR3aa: CASGAGGQETQYF; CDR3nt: TGTGCCAGCGGAGCGGGGGGCCAAGAGACCCAGTACTTC
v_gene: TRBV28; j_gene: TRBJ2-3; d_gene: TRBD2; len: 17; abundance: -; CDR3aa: CASSSTGTRYPSDTQYF; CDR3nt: TGTGCCAGCAGTTCCACCGGGACTAGATATCCCAGTGATACGCAGTATTTT
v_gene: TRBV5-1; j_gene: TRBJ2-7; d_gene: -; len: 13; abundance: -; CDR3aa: CASSSDRRVEQYF; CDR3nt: TGCGCCAGCAGCTCGGACAGGAGGGTAGAGCAGTACTTC
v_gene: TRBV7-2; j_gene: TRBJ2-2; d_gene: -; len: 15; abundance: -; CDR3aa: CASSRPGSDTGELFF; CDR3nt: TGTGCCAGCAGTCGACCCGGATCCGACACCGGGGAGCTGTTTTTT
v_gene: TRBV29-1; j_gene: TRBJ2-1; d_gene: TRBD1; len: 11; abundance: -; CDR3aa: CSIRQGNEQFF; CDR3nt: TGCAGCATACGACAGGGGAATGAGCAGTTCTTC
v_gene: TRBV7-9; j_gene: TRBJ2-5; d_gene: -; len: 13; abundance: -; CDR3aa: CASSLAPGTTQYF; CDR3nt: TGTGCCAGCAGCTTAGCCCCTGGGACAACCCAGTACTTC
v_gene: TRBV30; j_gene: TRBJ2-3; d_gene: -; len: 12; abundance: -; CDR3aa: CAWKGSADTQYF; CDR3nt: TGTGCCTGGAAGGGGTCGGCAGATACGCAGTATTTT
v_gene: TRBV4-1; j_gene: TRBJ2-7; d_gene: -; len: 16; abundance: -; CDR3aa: CASSQGIHSKGNEQYF; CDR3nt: TGCGCCAGCAGCCAAGGTATTCATAGCAAGGGAAACGAGCAGTACTTC
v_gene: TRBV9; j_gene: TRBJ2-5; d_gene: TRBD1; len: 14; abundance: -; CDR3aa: CASSAGQRVETQYF; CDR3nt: TGTGCCAGCAGCGCGGGACAGAGGGTAGAGACCCAGTACTTC
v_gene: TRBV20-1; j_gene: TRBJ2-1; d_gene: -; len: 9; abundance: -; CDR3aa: CSASAEQFF; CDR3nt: TGCAGTGCTAGTGCTGAGCAGTTCTTC
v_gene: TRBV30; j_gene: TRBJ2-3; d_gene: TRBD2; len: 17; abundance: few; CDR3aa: CAWDLGLAGDFTDTQYF; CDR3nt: TGTGCCTGGGACTTGGGACTAGCGGGGGATTTCACAGATACGCAGTATTTT